The clone carrying this T cell receptor (beta chain) was counted a few times. The antigen is unknown. TCRdb itself ran the 5' RACE reads through MiXCR, one entry per CDR3 protein. The sample lists about 430,000 distinct CDR3 sequences, about 17% occurring once. The entry originates in a study of T cells after yellow fever vaccination. Findings and caveats of the study: Overall, a small share of clonotypes was seen in both CD4 and CD8 compartments. Re-detected after boosting: most primary clones, 96% of CD4 and roughly 88% of CD8.

CDR1 and CDR2 (germline): SGHTA, FQGNSA. The V gene end was trimmed by 5 bases and the J gene end by 5 bases; junction bases not matched to a gene: 8. The CDR3 spans 15 residues. Sequences were derived from PBMCs, sampled before the yellow fever booster vaccination. This sequence was found in a man younger than 35 who received the YFV17D yellow fever vaccine. The chain uses TRBV7-2 and TRBJ1-1, with 10 bases fitting TRBD1. The DNA of the CDR3 is TGTGCCAGCAGCCCCCGGGACAGGGGAGGAACTGAAGCTTTCTTT. Translating gives CASSPRDRGGTEAFF.